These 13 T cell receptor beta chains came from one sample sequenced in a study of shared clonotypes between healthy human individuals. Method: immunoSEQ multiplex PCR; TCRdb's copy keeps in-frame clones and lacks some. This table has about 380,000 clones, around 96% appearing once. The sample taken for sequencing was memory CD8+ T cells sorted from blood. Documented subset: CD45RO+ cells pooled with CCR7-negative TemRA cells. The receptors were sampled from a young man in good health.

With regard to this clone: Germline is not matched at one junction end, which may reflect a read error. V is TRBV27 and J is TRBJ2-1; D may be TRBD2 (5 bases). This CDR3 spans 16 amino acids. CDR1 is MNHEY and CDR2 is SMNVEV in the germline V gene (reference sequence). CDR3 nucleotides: TGTGCCAGCAGTTTCTCCGGGATTTCCCCCTACAATGAGCAGCTCTTC. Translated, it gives CASSFSGISPYNEQLF.

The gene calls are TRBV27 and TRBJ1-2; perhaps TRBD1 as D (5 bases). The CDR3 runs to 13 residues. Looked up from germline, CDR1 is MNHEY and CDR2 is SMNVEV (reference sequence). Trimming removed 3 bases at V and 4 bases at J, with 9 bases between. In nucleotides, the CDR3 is TGTGCCAGCAGTTTTCACAGGAGCTATGGCTACACCTTC. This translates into CASSFHRSYGYTF.

The CDR3: CASSLSGLGTDTQYF. CDR3 sequence (DNA): TGTGCCAGCAGCCTTAGCGGCCTTGGCACAGATACGCAGTATTTT. The genes are TRBV4-2 and TRBJ2-3, with D maybe TRBD2 (6 bases). Germline lookup yields CDR1 LGHNA and CDR2 YNFKEQ. This CDR3 has 15 residues. V was trimmed by 4 bases and J by 1 base, leaving 12 bases between them.

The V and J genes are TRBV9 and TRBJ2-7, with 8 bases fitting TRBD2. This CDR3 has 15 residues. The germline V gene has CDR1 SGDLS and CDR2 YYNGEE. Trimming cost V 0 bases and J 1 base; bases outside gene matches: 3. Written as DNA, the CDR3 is TGTGCCAGCAGCGTAGGAGTAGCGGGGTCCTACGAGCAGTACTTC. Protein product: CASSVGVAGSYEQYF.

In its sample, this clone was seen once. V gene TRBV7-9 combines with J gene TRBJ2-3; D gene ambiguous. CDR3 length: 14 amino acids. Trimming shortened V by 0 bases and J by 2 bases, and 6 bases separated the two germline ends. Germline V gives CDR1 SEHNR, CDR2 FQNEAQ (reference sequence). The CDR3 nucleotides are TGTGCCAGCAGCTTAGCGGCAGCCACAGATACGCAGTATTTT. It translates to CASSLAAATDTQYF. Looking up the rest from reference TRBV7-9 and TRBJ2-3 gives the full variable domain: DTGVSQNPRHKITKRGQNVTFRCDPISEHNRLYWYRQTLGQGPEFLTYFQNEAQLEKSRLLSDRFSAERPKGSFSTLEIQRTEQGDSAMYLCASSLAAATDTQYFGPGTRLTVL.

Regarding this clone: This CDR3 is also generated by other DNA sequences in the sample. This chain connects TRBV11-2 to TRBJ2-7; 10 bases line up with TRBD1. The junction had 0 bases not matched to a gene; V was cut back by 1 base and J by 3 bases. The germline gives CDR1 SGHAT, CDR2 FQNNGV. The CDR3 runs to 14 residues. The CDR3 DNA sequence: TGTGCCAGCAGCTTAGGGACAGGGGGCTACGAGCAGTACTTC. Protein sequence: CASSLGTGGYEQYF.

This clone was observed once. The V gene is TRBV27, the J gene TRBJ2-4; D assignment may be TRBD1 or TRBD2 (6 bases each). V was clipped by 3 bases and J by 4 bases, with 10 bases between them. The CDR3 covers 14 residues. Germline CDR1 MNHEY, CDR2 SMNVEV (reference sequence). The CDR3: CASSLGGGKNIQYF. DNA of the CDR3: TGTGCCAGCAGTTTGGGGGGCGGAAAAAACATTCAGTACTTC.

The chain's CDR3 is CARSPAVVGPGGNQPQHF. CDR3 DNA: TGTGCCAGAAGCCCCGCTGTGGTAGGGCCGGGAGGCAATCAGCCCCAGCATTTT. This chain uses TRBV5-3 with TRBJ1-5; D is unclear. TRBV5-3 is designated an ORF whose function remains uncertain. The CDR3 extends over 18 amino acids. Between the trimmed V and J ends, which lost 4 bases and 2 bases, there was a span of 22 bases.

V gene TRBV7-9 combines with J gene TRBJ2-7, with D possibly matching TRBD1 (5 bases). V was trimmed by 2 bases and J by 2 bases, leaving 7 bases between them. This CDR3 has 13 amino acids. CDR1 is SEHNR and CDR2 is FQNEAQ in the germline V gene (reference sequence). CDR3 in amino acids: CASSLSQAYEQYF. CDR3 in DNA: TGTGCCAGCAGCTTATCACAGGCCTACGAGCAGTACTTC.

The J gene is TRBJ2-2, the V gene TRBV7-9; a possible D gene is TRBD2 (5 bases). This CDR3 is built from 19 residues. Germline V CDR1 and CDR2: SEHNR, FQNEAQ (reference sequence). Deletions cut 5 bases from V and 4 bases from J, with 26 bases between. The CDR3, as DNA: TGTGCCAGCAGCCACCGACCGGGCCTAGGGAGTTCGAGCACCGGGGAGCTGTTTTTT. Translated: CASSHRPGLGSSSTGELFF. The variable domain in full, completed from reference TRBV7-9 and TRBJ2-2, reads DTGVSQNPRHKITKRGQNVTFRCDPISEHNRLYWYRQTLGQGPEFLTYFQNEAQLEKSRLLSDRFSAERPKGSFSTLEIQRTEQGDSAMYLCASSHRPGLGSSSTGELFFGEGSRLTVL.

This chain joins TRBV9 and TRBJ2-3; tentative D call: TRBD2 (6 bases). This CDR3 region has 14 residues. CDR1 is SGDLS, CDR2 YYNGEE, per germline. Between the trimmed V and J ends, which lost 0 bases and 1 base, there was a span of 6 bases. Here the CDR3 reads CASSVVAGTDTQYF. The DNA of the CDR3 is TGTGCCAGCAGCGTAGTAGCGGGCACAGATACGCAGTATTTT.

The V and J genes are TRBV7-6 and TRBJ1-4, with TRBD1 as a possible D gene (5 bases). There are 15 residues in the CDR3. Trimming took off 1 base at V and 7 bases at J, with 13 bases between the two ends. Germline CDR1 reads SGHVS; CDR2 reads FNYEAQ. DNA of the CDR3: TGTGCCAGCAGCTTAGGTCAGGGCCGGAGTGAAAAACTGTTTTTT. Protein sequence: CASSLGQGRSEKLFF.

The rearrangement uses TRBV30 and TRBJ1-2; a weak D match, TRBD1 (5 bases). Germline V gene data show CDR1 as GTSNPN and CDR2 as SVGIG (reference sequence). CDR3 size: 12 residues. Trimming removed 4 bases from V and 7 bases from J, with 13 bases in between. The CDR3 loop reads CAWNRDLAGYTF. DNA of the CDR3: TGTGCCTGGAACCGGGACTTGGCTGGCTACACCTTC.